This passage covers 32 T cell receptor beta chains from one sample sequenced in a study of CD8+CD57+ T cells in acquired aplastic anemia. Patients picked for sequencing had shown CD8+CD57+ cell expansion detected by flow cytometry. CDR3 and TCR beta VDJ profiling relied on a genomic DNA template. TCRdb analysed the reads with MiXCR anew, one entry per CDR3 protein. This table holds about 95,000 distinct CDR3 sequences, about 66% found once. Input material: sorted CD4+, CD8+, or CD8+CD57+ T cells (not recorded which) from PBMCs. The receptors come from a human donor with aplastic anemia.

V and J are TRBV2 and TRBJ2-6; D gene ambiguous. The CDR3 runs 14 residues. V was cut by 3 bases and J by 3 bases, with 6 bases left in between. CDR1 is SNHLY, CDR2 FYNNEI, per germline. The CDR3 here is CASSDDGGANVLTF. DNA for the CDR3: TGTGCCAGCAGTGATGACGGTGGGGCCAACGTCCTGACTTTC.

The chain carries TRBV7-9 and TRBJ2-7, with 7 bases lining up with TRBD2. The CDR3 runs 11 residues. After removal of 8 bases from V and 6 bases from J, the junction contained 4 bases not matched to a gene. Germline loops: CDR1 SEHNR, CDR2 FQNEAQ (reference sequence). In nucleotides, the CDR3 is TGTGCCAGCGGGGGGGACTTCGAGCAGTACTTC. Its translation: CASGGDFEQYF.

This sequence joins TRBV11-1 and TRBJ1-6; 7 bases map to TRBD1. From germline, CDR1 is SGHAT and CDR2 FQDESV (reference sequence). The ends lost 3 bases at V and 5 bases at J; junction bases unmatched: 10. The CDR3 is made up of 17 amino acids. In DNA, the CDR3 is TGTGCCAGCAGCTTTACATCAGGGGGTAACGATAATTCACCCCTCCACTTT. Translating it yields CASSFTSGGNDNSPLHF.

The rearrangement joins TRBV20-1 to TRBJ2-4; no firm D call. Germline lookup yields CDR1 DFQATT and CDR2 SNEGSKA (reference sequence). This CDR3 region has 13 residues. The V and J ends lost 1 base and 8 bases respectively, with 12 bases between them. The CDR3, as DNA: TGCAGTGCTAGAGGCCTCGGAGAGGACATTCAGTACTTC. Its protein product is CSARGLGEDIQYF.

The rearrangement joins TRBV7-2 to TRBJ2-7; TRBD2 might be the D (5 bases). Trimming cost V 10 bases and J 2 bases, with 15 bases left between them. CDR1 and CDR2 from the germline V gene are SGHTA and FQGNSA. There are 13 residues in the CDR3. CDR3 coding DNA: TGTGCCACCGCGGGCACAGAAGCCTACGAGCAGTACTTC. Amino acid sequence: CATAGTEAYEQYF.

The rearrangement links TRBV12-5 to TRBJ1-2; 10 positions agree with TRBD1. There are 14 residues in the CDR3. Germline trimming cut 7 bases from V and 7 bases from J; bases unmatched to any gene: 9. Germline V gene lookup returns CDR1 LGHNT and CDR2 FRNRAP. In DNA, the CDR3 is TGTGCTAGTGCCCTACAGGACAGGGGGGCTGGCTACACCTTC. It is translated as CASALQDRGAGYTF.

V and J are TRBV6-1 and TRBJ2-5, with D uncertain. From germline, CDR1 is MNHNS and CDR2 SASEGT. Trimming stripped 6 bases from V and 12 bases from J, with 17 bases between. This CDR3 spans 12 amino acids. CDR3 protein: CASRRLIHREYF. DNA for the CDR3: TGTGCCAGCAGGAGACTCATTCATCGAGAGTACTTC.

CDR3 region: CASSRQPGRDTQYF. Written as DNA, the CDR3 is TGCGCCAGCAGTCGTCAGCCTGGTCGGGATACGCAGTATTTT. The chain uses TRBV10-1 and TRBJ2-3; D call uncertain. V was shortened by 5 bases and J by 6 bases, with 15 bases between the two germline ends. The CDR3 covers 14 residues. Germline loops: CDR1 WNHNN, CDR2 SYGVQD (reference sequence).

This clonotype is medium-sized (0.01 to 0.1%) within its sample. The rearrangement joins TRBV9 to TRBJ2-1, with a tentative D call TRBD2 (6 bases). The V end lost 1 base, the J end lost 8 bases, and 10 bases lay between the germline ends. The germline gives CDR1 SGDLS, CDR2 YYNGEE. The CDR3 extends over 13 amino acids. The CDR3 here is CASSVTGGDEQFF. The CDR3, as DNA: TGTGCCAGCAGCGTAACAGGAGGGGATGAGCAGTTCTTC. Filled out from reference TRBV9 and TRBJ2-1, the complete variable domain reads DSGVTQTPKHLITATGQRVTLRCSPRSGDLSVYWYQQSLDQGLQFLIQYYNGEERAKGNILERFSAQQFPDLHSELNLSSLELGDSALYFCASSVTGGDEQFFGPGTRLTVL.

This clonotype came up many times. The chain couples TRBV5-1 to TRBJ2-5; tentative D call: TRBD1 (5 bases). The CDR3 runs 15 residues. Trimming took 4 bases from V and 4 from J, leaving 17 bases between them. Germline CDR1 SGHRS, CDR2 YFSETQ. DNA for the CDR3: TGCGCCAGCAGCCTGACCATGGGGCTAGGAGAGACCCAGTACTTC. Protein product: CASSLTMGLGETQYF.

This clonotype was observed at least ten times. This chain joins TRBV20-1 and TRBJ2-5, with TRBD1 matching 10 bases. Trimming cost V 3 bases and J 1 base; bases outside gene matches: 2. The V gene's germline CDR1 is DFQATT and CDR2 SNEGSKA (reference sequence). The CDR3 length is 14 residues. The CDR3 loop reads CSARDRGFQETQYF. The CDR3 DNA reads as TGCAGTGCTAGGGACAGGGGGTTCCAAGAGACCCAGTACTTC.

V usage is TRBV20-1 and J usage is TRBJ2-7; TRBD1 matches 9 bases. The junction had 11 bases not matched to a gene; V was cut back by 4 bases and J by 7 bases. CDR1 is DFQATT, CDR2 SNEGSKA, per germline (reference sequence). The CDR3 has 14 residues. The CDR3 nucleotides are TGCAGTGCTACAAACCGGGACAGGGTAGCGGAGCAGTACTTC. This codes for CSATNRDRVAEQYF.

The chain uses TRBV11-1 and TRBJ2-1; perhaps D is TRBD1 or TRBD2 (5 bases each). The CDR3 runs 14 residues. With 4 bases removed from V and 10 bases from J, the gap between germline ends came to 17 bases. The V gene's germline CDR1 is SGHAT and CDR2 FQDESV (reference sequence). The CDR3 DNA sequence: TGTGCCAGCAGCTCCGGGACGGGATTTTGGGAGCAGTTCTTC. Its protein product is CASSSGTGFWEQFF.

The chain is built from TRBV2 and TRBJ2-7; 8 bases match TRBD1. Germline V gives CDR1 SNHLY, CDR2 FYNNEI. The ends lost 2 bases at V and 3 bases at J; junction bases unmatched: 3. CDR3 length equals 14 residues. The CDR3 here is CASSEQDRVYEQYF. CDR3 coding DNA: TGTGCCAGCAGTGAACAGGACAGGGTCTACGAGCAGTACTTC. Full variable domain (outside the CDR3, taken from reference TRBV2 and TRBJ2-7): EPEVTQTPSHQVTQMGQEVILRCVPISNHLYFYWYRQILGQKVEFLVSFYNNEISEKSEIFDDQFSVERPDGSNFTLKIRSTKLEDSAMYFCASSEQDRVYEQYFGPGTRLTVT.

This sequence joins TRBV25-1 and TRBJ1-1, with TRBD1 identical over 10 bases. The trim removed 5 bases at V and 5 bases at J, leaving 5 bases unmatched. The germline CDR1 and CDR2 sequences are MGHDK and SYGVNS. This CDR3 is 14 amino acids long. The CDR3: CASSKTGGTTEAFF. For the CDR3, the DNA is TGTGCCAGCAGTAAGACAGGGGGCACGACTGAAGCTTTCTTT.

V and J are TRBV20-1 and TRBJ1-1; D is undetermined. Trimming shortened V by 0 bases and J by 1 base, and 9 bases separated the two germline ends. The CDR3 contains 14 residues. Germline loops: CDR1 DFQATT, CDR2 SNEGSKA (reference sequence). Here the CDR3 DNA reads TGCAGTGCTAGAGACCTGGCCAGGAACACTGAAGCTTTCTTT. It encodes CSARDLARNTEAFF.

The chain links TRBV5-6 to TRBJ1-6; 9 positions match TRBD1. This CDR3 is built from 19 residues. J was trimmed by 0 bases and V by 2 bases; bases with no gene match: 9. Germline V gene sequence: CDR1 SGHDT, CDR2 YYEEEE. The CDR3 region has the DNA TGTGCCAGCAGCTTTACCGGGACAGGGTTAGGCTCCTATAATTCACCCCTCCACTTT. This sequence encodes CASSFTGTGLGSYNSPLHF.

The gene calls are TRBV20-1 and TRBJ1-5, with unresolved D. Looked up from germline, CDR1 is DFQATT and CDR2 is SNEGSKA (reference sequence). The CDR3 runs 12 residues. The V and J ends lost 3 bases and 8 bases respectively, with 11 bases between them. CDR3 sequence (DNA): TGCAGTGCTAGCGTTCCCCGGGAGCCCCAGCATTTT. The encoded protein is CSASVPREPQHF.

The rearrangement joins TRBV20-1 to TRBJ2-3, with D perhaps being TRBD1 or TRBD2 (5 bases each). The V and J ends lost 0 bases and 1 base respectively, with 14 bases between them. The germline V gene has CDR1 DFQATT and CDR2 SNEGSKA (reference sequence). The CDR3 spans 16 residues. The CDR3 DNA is TGCAGTGCTAGAGATGACGGGACGCGGGGCACAGATACGCAGTATTTT. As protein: CSARDDGTRGTDTQYF.

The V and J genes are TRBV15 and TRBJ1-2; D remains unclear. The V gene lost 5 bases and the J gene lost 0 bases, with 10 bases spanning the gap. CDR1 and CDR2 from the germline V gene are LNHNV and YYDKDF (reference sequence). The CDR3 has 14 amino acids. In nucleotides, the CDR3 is TGTGCCACCAGCGTCAGTCCAGCTAACTATGGCTACACCTTC. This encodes CATSVSPANYGYTF.

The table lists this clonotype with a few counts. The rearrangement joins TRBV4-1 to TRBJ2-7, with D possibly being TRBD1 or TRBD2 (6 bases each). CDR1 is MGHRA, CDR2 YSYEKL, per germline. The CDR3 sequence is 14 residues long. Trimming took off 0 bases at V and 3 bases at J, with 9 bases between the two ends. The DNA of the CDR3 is TGCGCCAGCAGCCAAGAACAGGGACTCTACGAGCAGTACTTC. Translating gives CASSQEQGLYEQYF.

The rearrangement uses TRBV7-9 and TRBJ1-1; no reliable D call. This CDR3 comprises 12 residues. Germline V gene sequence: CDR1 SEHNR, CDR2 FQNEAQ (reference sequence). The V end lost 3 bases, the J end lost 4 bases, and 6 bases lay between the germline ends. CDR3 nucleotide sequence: TGTGCCAGCAGCTTTCACCTCACTGAAGCTTTCTTT. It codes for CASSFHLTEAFF.

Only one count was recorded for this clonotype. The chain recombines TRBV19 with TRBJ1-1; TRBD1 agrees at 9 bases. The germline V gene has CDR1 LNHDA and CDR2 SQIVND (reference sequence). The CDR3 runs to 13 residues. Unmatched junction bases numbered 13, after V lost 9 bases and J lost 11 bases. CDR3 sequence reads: CASGEQGASAAFF. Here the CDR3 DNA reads TGTGCCAGCGGTGAACAGGGGGCCTCCGCTGCTTTCTTT.

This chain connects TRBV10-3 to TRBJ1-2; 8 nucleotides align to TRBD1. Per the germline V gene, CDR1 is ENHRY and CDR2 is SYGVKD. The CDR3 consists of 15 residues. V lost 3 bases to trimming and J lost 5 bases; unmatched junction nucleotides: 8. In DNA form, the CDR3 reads TGTGCCATCAGTGATCGGTGGACAGGGCGATATGGCTACACCTTC. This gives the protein CAISDRWTGRYGYTF.

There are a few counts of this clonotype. CDR3 DNA sequence: TGCAGCGTAGGGGGGGAGGCGAGTATTCGTGGCTACACCTTC. The encoded protein is CSVGGEASIRGYTF. This rearrangement joins TRBV29-1 to TRBJ1-2, with a weak D call TRBD1 (6 bases). Germline CDR1 reads SQVTM; CDR2 reads ANQGSEA. This CDR3 is 14 amino acids long. V was clipped by 6 bases and J by 7 bases, with 21 bases between them.

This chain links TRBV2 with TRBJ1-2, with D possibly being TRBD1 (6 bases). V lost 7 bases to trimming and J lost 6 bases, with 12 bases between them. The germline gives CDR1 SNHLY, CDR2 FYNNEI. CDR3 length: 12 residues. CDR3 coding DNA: TGTGCCAGCAATCGAGCAGGGGATGGCTACACCTTC. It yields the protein CASNRAGDGYTF.

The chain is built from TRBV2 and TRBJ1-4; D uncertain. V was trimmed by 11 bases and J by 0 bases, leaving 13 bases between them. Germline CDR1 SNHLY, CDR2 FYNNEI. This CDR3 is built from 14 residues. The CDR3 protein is CAAKRTATNEKLFF. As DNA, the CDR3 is TGTGCCGCAAAGCGCACGGCAACTAATGAAAAACTGTTTTTT.

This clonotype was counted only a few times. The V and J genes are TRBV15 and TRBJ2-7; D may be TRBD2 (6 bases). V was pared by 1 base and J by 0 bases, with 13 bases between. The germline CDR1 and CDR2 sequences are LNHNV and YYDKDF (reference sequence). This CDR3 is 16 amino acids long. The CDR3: CATSRGGTAHSYEQYF. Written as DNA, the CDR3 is TGTGCCACCAGCAGAGGAGGGACTGCACACTCCTACGAGCAGTACTTC.

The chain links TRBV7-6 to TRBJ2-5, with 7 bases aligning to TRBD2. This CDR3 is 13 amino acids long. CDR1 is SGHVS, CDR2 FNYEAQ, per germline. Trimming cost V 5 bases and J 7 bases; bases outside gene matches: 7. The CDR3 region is CASSLRLAGTQYF. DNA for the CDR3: TGTGCCAGCAGCCTCCGACTAGCTGGGACCCAGTACTTC.

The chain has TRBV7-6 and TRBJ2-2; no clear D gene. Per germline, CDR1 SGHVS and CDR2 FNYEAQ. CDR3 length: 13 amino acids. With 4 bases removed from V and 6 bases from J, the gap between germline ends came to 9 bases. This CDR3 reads CASSSPRAGELFF. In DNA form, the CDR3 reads TGTGCCAGCAGCTCTCCCCGTGCCGGGGAGCTGTTTTTT.

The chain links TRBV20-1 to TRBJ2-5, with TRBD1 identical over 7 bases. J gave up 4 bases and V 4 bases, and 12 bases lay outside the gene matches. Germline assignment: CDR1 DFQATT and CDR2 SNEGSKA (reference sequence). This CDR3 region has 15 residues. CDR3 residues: CSAILLTGMGETQYF. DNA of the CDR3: TGCAGTGCTATCCTCCTGACAGGGATGGGAGAGACCCAGTACTTC.

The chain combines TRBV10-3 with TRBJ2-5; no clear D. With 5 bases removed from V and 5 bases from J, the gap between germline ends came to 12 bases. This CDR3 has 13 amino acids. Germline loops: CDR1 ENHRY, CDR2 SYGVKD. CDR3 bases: TGTGCCATCAGTTCCCAGATCAAGGAGACCCAGTACTTC. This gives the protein CAISSQIKETQYF.